A selection of T cell receptor beta chains follows, all from one sample in a study of T-cell reconstitution after alpha-beta-depleted transplantation in children. TCRdb reprocessed the PCR reads via MiXCR and lists one record per CDR3 protein. The sample contains roughly 200,000 distinct CDR3 sequences, about a tenth of which appear only once. The sample here was PBMCs, taken before TCRalphabeta/CD19-depleted stem cell transplant. The receptors here all came from a child under two years old with acute myeloid leukemia, due to receive a stem cell transplant. Each CDR3 is given with its conserved first and last residue. D genes are given only for firm matches. A row's size may be missing; if present it is once, few, many or a size class.

J gene: TRBJ2-7
D gene: TRBD1
V gene: TRBV28
clone size: many
CDR3 protein: CASSLPGQGAREQYF
CDR3 DNA: TGTGCCAGCAGTTTACCCGGACAGGGGGCTAGAGAGCAGTACTTC

J gene: TRBJ2-7
D gene: TRBD2
V gene: TRBV7-2
clone size: many
CDR3 protein: CASSRQLAGGIYEQYF
CDR3 DNA: TGTGCCAGCAGCCGTCAACTAGCGGGAGGTATCTACGAGCAGTACTTC

J gene: TRBJ2-2
D gene: .
V gene: TRBV12-3/TRBV12-4
clone size: .
CDR3 protein: CASSLQGPEVNGELFF
CDR3 DNA: TGTGCCAGCAGTTTACAGGGTCCCGAGGTGAACGGGGAGCTGTTTTTT

J gene: TRBJ2-1
D gene: .
V gene: TRBV7-2
clone size: many
CDR3 protein: CASSPTWATEQFF
CDR3 DNA: TGTGCCAGCAGCCCAACCTGGGCCACTGAGCAGTTCTTC

J gene: TRBJ2-3
D gene: TRBD1
V gene: TRBV12-3/TRBV12-4
clone size: many
CDR3 protein: CASRNRDRYNSDTQYF
CDR3 DNA: TGTGCCAGCAGGAACAGGGACAGGTACAATTCAGATACGCAGTATTTT

J gene: TRBJ1-1
D gene: .
V gene: TRBV7-2
clone size: many
CDR3 protein: CASSRQGKNTEAFF
CDR3 DNA: TGTGCCAGCAGCCGTCAGGGAAAGAACACTGAAGCTTTCTTT

J gene: TRBJ2-5
D gene: .
V gene: TRBV20-1
clone size: many
CDR3 protein: CSAPAQVETQYF
CDR3 DNA: TGCAGTGCTCCGGCGCAGGTGGAGACCCAGTACTTC

J gene: TRBJ2-1
D gene: TRBD2
V gene: TRBV4-2
clone size: many
CDR3 protein: CASSQEVAGDYNEQFF
CDR3 DNA: TGTGCCAGCAGCCAAGAGGTAGCGGGAGATTACAATGAGCAGTTCTTC

J gene: TRBJ1-1
D gene: .
V gene: TRBV29-1
clone size: many
CDR3 protein: CSVEGGLGAFF
CDR3 DNA: TGCAGCGTTGAAGGAGGCCTTGGGGCTTTCTTT

J gene: TRBJ1-1
D gene: .
V gene: TRBV5-1
clone size: .
CDR3 protein: CASSLAEWGAMNTEAFF
CDR3 DNA: TGCGCCAGCAGCTTGGCCGAATGGGGGGCGATGAACACTGAAGCTTTCTTT

J gene: TRBJ1-2
D gene: .
V gene: TRBV3-1
clone size: many
CDR3 protein: CASSQEGTLYGYTF
CDR3 DNA: TGTGCCAGCAGCCAAGAGGGGACACTCTATGGCTACACCTTC

J gene: TRBJ2-1
D gene: TRBD2
V gene: TRBV7-9
clone size: many
CDR3 protein: CASSRGLAGAKQFF
CDR3 DNA: TGTGCCAGCAGCCGGGGACTAGCGGGGGCCAAGCAGTTCTTC

J gene: TRBJ1-2
D gene: .
V gene: TRBV5-6
clone size: many
CDR3 protein: CASSLLQGYGYTF
CDR3 DNA: TGTGCCAGCAGCCTATTACAGGGTTATGGCTACACCTTC

J gene: TRBJ2-5
D gene: TRBD2
V gene: TRBV20-1
clone size: .
CDR3 protein: CSAPLRGGTQYF
CDR3 DNA: TGCAGTGCGCCGTTGCGGGGGGGGACCCAGTACTTC

J gene: TRBJ2-1
D gene: .
V gene: TRBV29-1
clone size: few
CDR3 protein: CSGGPNEQFF
CDR3 DNA: TGCAGCGGTGGGCCCAATGAGCAGTTCTTC

J gene: TRBJ2-5
D gene: .
V gene: TRBV27
clone size: .
CDR3 protein: CASSARVQGTQYF
CDR3 DNA: TGTGCCAGCAGTGCCAGGGTCCAAGGGACCCAGTACTTC

J gene: TRBJ2-2
D gene: .
V gene: TRBV6-5
clone size: many
CDR3 protein: CASSSGLIVGELFF
CDR3 DNA: TGTGCCAGCAGTTCAGGACTAATTGTCGGGGAGCTGTTTTTT

J gene: TRBJ1-6
D gene: TRBD1
V gene: TRBV18
clone size: few
CDR3 protein: CASSPPGSGQAVSPLHF
CDR3 DNA: TGTGCCAGCTCACCACCTGGTTCGGGACAGGCGGTTTCACCCCTCCACTTT

J gene: TRBJ2-3
D gene: .
V gene: TRBV5-6
clone size: many
CDR3 protein: CASSLAGGSTDTQYF
CDR3 DNA: TGTGCCAGCAGCTTGGCGGGTGGGAGCACAGATACGCAGTATTTT

J gene: TRBJ2-3
D gene: .
V gene: TRBV7-4
clone size: .
CDR3 protein: CASSGLVGNTQYF
CDR3 DNA: TGTGCCAGCAGTGGACTTGTGGGGAATACGCAGTATTTT

J gene: TRBJ2-1
D gene: .
V gene: TRBV5-6
clone size: few
CDR3 protein: CASGVYRASSYNEQFF
CDR3 DNA: TGTGCCAGCGGGGTTTACCGGGCGAGCTCCTACAATGAGCAGTTCTTC

J gene: TRBJ1-6
D gene: .
V gene: TRBV28
clone size: few
CDR3 protein: CASSFPPGKSYNSPLHF
CDR3 DNA: TGTGCCAGCAGTTTCCCCCCGGGGAAGTCCTATAATTCACCCCTCCACTTT

J gene: TRBJ2-7
D gene: TRBD1
V gene: TRBV27
clone size: many
CDR3 protein: CASSFQEGAGEQYF
CDR3 DNA: TGTGCCAGCAGTTTCCAAGAGGGGGCGGGCGAGCAGTACTTC

J gene: TRBJ1-1
D gene: .
V gene: TRBV19
clone size: many
CDR3 protein: CASSMDFPPNTEAFF
CDR3 DNA: TGTGCCAGTAGTATGGACTTCCCCCCGAACACTGAAGCTTTCTTT